This TCR beta chain was documented in a study of T cell responses to AZD1222 COVID-19 vaccine (dated by TCRdb to the early 2020s). Some background on the complete study: TCR sequencing was performed for roughly 240 trial participants, of whom roughly 200 were given two doses of AZD1222 and 26 were given two doses of MenACWY control vaccine. Enrollment into the trials was organized by age into subgroups of 18-55, 56-69 and 70-plus years, and those subgroups contained about 160, 30 and 59 TCR-sequenced participants, respectively.

Overall study results and their limits: The whole spike protein was spanned by vaccine-associated CD4 TCRs, and dominant responses were seen in regions 160-218 and 743-854. After two AZD1222 doses, spike-specific TCR breadth and depth were significantly higher than at day 0 and than in MenACWY recipients. Because no samples from the day 14 peak response were available, repertoires could be characterized only after the peak T cell response. Participants were mostly white British and included more females than males, and it was suggested by the authors that clonal diversity may have been underestimated. Conclusions about previously exposed vaccinees are limited because only five to seven AZD1222 recipients were SARS-CoV-2 seropositive at baseline. In the small 56-69-year group, the increase in depth fell short of significance, most likely because of low power. Reportedly, almost half of the unique spike-specific TCRs recognized epitopes lying outside the regions that are mutated in the B.1.351 and B.1.1.7 variants.

The CDR3, cysteine through phenylalanine, is 17 amino acids long. Only the CDR3 DNA is retained, 51 bases long and in frame from the first base. Ends trimmed: V by 4 bases, J by 1 base; bases unmatched to a gene: 7. The germline V gene yields SGHRS for CDR1 and YFSETQ for CDR2. Sample time point, as interpreted from the label and publication: about 28 days (+/-7) after the second vaccine dose. Because spike-specific TCR depth and breadth did not differ between the two schedules, AZD1222 recipients who got a second dose at roughly 4 weeks were pooled with those who got a second dose at roughly 12 weeks. Vaccinee samples came from UK trials COV001 and COV002, including a single-blind randomized controlled phase 2/3 trial of AZD1222 (ChAdOx1 nCoV-19) in healthy adults. Trial participant PBMC samples were collected at day 0 and day 28 after the second dose for TCRbeta chain sequencing. The CDR3 regions of human TCRbeta chains were subjected to immunosequencing. As for the authors' bioinformatics: TCRs in the repertoires were matched against a reference library of SARS-CoV-2-specific TCRs that had been generated with the MIRA antigen-specificity platform. Breadth was defined as the fraction of unique TCRs that were SARS-CoV-2-associated. Depth was defined as the fraction of total T cells that were SARS-CoV-2-associated. Using the MIRA data, every spike-specific TCR was mapped to the spike region that the TCR reacted to and assigned to either a CD4 or a CD8 class. Log10-transformed breadth and depth values were compared by one-way ANOVA with Sidak's multiple comparisons tests. What TCRdb holds here is the immuneACCESS table cut down to in-frame rearrangements. Part of the clones is not present; checked against another copy, under half of the missing clones reflect an unresolved V gene, and the others are unexplained. V and J calls and clone size are copied from that table; D and trimming were computed from the DNA. A total of over 90,000 clones appear in this sample, roughly 90% of them only once. About 3% of the sample is taken by the ten largest.

Notes on this clone: The antigen it binds to is not known. No base quality information exists; no much larger clone differs at one position.

The sample was peripheral blood, taken 28 days after the second AZD1222 dose. The chain joins TRBV5-1 to TRBJ2-5; the central 13 bases match TRBD2. This TCR was recovered from an adult who received the AZD1222 COVID-19 vaccine. The CDR3 loop reads CASSPGLAGILQETQYF. The DNA reads TGCGCCAGCAGCCCGGGACTAGCGGGGATCCTCCAAGAGACCCAGTACTTC.